The clone carrying this T cell receptor (beta chain) was counted once. The antigen remains unidentified. CDR3 size: 17 residues. In germline, CDR1 is KGHSH, CDR2 LQKENI. The ends lost 3 bases at V and 4 bases at J; junction bases unmatched: 12. The protocol was immunoSEQ multiplex PCR, while the TCRdb copy is restricted to in-frame clones and leaves out a portion. There are 150,000 to 180,000 clones in the sample; about nine tenths occur only once, and 1.8% lies in the top ten. This specimen belongs to a study of T cell responses to AZD1222 COVID-19 vaccine. General observations from the study: White British people made up most donors, females outnumbered males, and clonal diversity was possibly underestimated. After two AZD1222 doses, spike-specific TCR breadth and depth rose versus day 0.

This clonotype was sampled from an adult in good health. J is TRBJ2-3 and V is TRBV18, with 8 bases that match TRBD2. This specimen was peripheral blood, taken on day 0 of AZD1222 vaccination. The CDR3 sequence: CASSPSLGAGVADTQYF. The CDR3 DNA follows: TGTGCCAGCTCACCCTCCCTTGGAGCGGGAGTGGCAGATACGCAGTATTTT.